This is a list of T cell receptor beta chains from one sample in a study of cytomegalovirus exposure and HLA in healthy donors. Data came from immunoSEQ multiplex PCR; TCRdb stores just in-frame clones and leaves some out. The table shows some 110,000 clones, with about three quarters occurring only once. Sequences were obtained from PBMCs. The receptor set was obtained from a man aged 55 to 70 in good health and CMV-seropositive. Each CDR3 is given with its conserved first and last residue. Fields, in order: J gene, V gene, clone size, D gene, CDR3 DNA, CDR3 protein. The D gene is left open where the match is weak. Some rows mark clone size as missing; the rest say once, few, many or name a class of expanded clone.

>TRBJ2-7|TRBV5-4|NA|NA
TGTGCCAGCAGCTGGAATCCGGGACATCTTGTCTACGAGCAGTACTTC
CASSWNPGHLVYEQYF
>TRBJ1-5|TRBV6-5|NA|TRBD1
TGTGCCAGCAGCATTGGACAGGGGGCAAAGCAGCCCCAGCATTTT
CASSIGQGAKQPQHF
>TRBJ2-4|TRBV5-4|NA|NA
TGTGCCAGCAGCTTCCAGGGCGCCCGGCACATTCAGTACTTC
CASSFQGARHIQYF
>TRBJ2-1|TRBV10-3|NA|TRBD2
TGTGCCATATCCGGGACTAGCGGGGGCAATGAGCAGTTCTTC
CAISGTSGGNEQFF
>TRBJ1-1|TRBV5-1|NA|NA
TGCGCCAGCAGCTTGCAGGGAGGGGACACTGAAGCTTTCTTT
CASSLQGGDTEAFF
>TRBJ1-2|TRBV11-1|NA|NA
TGTGCCAGCAGCTTATTGGACAGCAACTATGGCTACACCTTC
CASSLLDSNYGYTF
>TRBJ1-2|TRBV7-2|NA|TRBD1
TGTGCCAGCAGCTCCGGACAGGGACTCTATGGCTACACCTTC
CASSSGQGLYGYTF
>TRBJ1-4|TRBV28|NA|TRBD1
TGTGCCAGCAGTTCCCCAGGGGGTACGGGGGAAAAACTGTTTTTT
CASSSPGGTGEKLFF
>TRBJ1-2|TRBV2|NA|NA
TGTGCCAGCAGCCACGACACTGGCTACACCTTC
CASSHDTGYTF
>TRBJ2-2|TRBV7-9|once|TRBD2
TGTGCCAGCAGCGTAGGACTAGCGGGGGTTGCCGGGGAGCTGTTTTTT
CASSVGLAGVAGELFF
>TRBJ1-2|TRBV25-1|NA|NA
TGTGCCAGCAGCCGGGGGGTGACCTATGGCTACACCTTC
CASSRGVTYGYTF
>TRBJ1-1|TRBV7-2|NA|TRBD1
TGTGCCAGCAGCTTAGGAAGGGGGACAGGGGGCGCGGGAACTGAAGCTTTCTTT
CASSLGRGTGGAGTEAFF
>TRBJ2-2|TRBV14|NA|NA
TGTGCCAGCAGCCCTCGGGGGAGGGGGAATAGCGGAACCGGGGAGCTGTTTTTT
CASSPRGRGNSGTGELFF
>TRBJ1-6|TRBV18|medium-sized|TRBD1
TGTGCCAGCTCACGGGACAGTGATAATTCACCCCTCCACTTT
CASSRDSDNSPLHF
>TRBJ2-7|TRBV19|NA|NA
TGTGCCAGCCCTCACCGGGACAAGGTTACTTTC
CASPHRDKVTF
>TRBJ1-2|TRBV25-1|NA|TRBD1
TGTGCCAGCAGTGAGTTAAGGACAGGGCATGGCTACACCTTC
CASSELRTGHGYTF
>TRBJ1-6|TRBV29-1|NA|TRBD1
TGCAGCGTTGGGGACAGGGCAAATTCACCCCTCCACTTT
CSVGDRANSPLHF
>TRBJ1-1|TRBV6-5|NA|TRBD1
TGTGCCAGCAGCGGACAGGGCGTGAACACTGAAGCTTTCTTT
CASSGQGVNTEAFF
>TRBJ2-2|TRBV6-1|NA|NA
TGTGCCAGCAGTTTTCAGGGTGGCGGGGAGCTGTTTTTT
CASSFQGGGELFF
>TRBJ2-1|TRBV7-2|NA|NA
TGTGCCAGCACCCCCCTACGAGGCGGGGAGATATACAATGAGCAGTTCTTC
CASTPLRGGEIYNEQFF
>TRBJ2-5|TRBV28|NA|TRBD2
TGTGCCAGCAGTTTAATAGCGGGGGGGCCGGTAGAGACCCAGTACTTC
CASSLIAGGPVETQYF
>TRBJ1-1|TRBV19|once|NA
TGTGCCACCAAAACCGCGGGAATTAGGAGTAGCACTGAAGCTTTCTTT
CATKTAGIRSSTEAFF
>TRBJ2-5|TRBV15|once|NA
TGTGCCACCAGCAGGGATAGCGGTTTCCAAGAGACCCAGTACTTC
CATSRDSGFQETQYF
>TRBJ1-5|TRBV10-2|NA|NA
TGCGCCAGCAGCCCCGCACAGGGAAGCAATCAGCCCCAGCATTTT
CASSPAQGSNQPQHF